Below, 32 T cell receptor beta chains from the same sample are listed, as sequenced in a study of T cells in Graves' hyperthyroidism and ophthalmopathy. What was amplified from RNA transcripts were TCR beta CDR3 regions. HTBI primers were employed in a first-round RT-PCR of the TCR CDR3. One entry per CDR3 protein, called by TCRdb with MiXCR from the multiplex PCR reads. The repertoire holds a few hundred thousand distinct CDR3 sequences, about 16% seen once, with 25% to 30% in the top ten. Source material: blood. The receptors shown here come from a woman under 40 with Graves' ophthalmopathy.

This clonotype was seen ten or more times. The chain is built from TRBV10-3 and TRBJ2-5, with TRBD1 matching 7 bases. The germline V gene has CDR1 ENHRY and CDR2 SYGVKD. The CDR3 contains 15 residues. V lost 2 bases to trimming and J lost 6 bases; unmatched junction nucleotides: 9. This CDR3 reads CAISEPLEGAKTQYF. The CDR3 region has the DNA TGTGCCATCAGTGAGCCCCTCGAGGGGGCGAAGACCCAGTACTTC.

This clonotype has a count of ten or more. The chain links TRBV18 to TRBJ2-3; D is undetermined. The CDR3 runs to 16 residues. Germline V gene sequence: CDR1 KGHSH, CDR2 LQKENI. Trimming took off 0 bases at V and 4 bases at J, with 14 bases between the two ends. CDR3 amino acids: CASSPPGLPPADTQYF. CDR3 nucleotides: TGTGCCAGCTCACCACCGGGCCTACCCCCCGCAGATACGCAGTATTTT.

This clonotype was recorded many times. The chain has TRBV20-1 and TRBJ1-5; no firm D call. Trimming left V 3 bases short and J 6 bases short, with 18 bases between. From germline, CDR1 is DFQATT and CDR2 SNEGSKA (reference sequence). CDR3 length: 15 amino acids. The CDR3 protein is CSARRPDGVGQPQHF. As DNA, the CDR3 is TGCAGTGCTAGGCGACCCGACGGGGTAGGTCAGCCCCAGCATTTT.

This clonotype was found many times. The rearrangement uses TRBV2 and TRBJ2-1, with TRBD2 matching over 10 bases. Germline lookup yields CDR1 SNHLY and CDR2 FYNNEI. The CDR3 runs to 17 residues. With 1 base clipped from V and 10 bases from J, the junction kept 13 bases outside the gene matches. As DNA, the CDR3 is TGTGCCAGCAGTGAAGGGGGTAGCGGGAGGCCCCCTAAGGAGCAGTTCTTC. Translation gives CASSEGGSGRPPKEQFF.

Ten or more counts support this clonotype. V usage is TRBV6-5 and J usage is TRBJ1-2; the D is unclear. The V gene's germline CDR1 is MNHEY and CDR2 SVGAGI. Trimming left V 2 bases short and J 4 bases short, with 11 bases between. The CDR3 has 14 residues. In DNA, the CDR3 is TGTGCCAGCAGTTACACCTCCCTCGGCTATGGCTACACCTTC. As protein: CASSYTSLGYGYTF.

This clonotype has at least ten counts. Written as DNA, the CDR3 is TGTGCCAGCAGCCAGAGGGGGAACTATGGCTACACCTTC. The encoded protein is CASSQRGNYGYTF. The genes are TRBV3-1 and TRBJ1-2; D perhaps matches TRBD1 (6 bases). This CDR3 spans 13 amino acids. V dropped 3 bases and J dropped 2 bases, with 7 bases sitting between them. Germline CDR1 is LGHDT and CDR2 is YNNKEL (reference sequence).

In this sample, this clonotype turned up many times. The V gene is TRBV11-2, the J gene TRBJ2-2, with D perhaps TRBD2 (7 bases). CDR3 size: 15 residues. Germline V gene lookup returns CDR1 SGHAT and CDR2 FQNNGV. V lost 5 bases to trimming and J lost 4 bases, with 14 bases between them. CDR3 DNA: TGTGCCAGCAGCAGGGGGGGTTCCGGCACCGGGGAGCTGTTTTTT. Residues: CASSRGGSGTGELFF.

This clonotype has ten or more counts. The chain couples TRBV27 to TRBJ2-7; 9 positions agree with TRBD2. CDR3 length: 13 amino acids. Germline V gives CDR1 MNHEY, CDR2 SMNVEV (reference sequence). Trimming cost V 6 bases and J 4 bases; bases outside gene matches: 4. The chain's CDR3 is CASRQTSGYEQYF. CDR3 DNA: TGTGCCAGCAGACAGACTAGCGGATACGAGCAGTACTTC.

A note on this clonotype: Since a much larger clone is just one base distant, this may be a read error. The chain carries TRBV6-2 or TRBV6-3 and TRBJ2-3; D uncertain. The CDR3 covers 11 residues. Germline assignment: CDR1 MNHEY and CDR2 SVGEGT. V lost 3 bases to trimming and J lost 5 bases, with 3 bases between them. CDR3 sequence reads: CASSYEDTQYF. The CDR3 nucleotides read TGTGCCAGCAGTTATGAAGATACGCAGTATTTT.

This clonotype was observed a few times. The chain employs TRBV6-2 or TRBV6-3 and TRBJ2-2; no clear D gene. The V and J ends lost 8 bases and 8 bases respectively, with 15 bases between them. The CDR3 loop spans 13 amino acids. Germline values: CDR1 MNHEY, CDR2 SVGEGT. In nucleotides, the CDR3 is TGTGCCAGCGGGCAGGTGGCGACGGGGGAGCTGTTTTTT. Amino acid sequence: CASGQVATGELFF.

Only a few counts were recorded for this clonotype. The J gene is TRBJ2-3, the V gene TRBV27, with D tentatively TRBD2 (6 bases). CDR1 is MNHEY and CDR2 is SMNVEV in the germline V gene (reference sequence). The V end lost 2 bases, the J end lost 5 bases, and 14 bases lay between the germline ends. This CDR3 comprises 15 residues. CDR3 loop: CASSLMGGGIDTQYF. Written as DNA, the CDR3 is TGTGCCAGCAGTTTAATGGGAGGTGGTATAGATACGCAGTATTTT.

The DNA for the CDR3 is TGTGCCAGCAGCCAAGGGGCAGGGGGGCCCTACGAGCAGTACTTC. Protein: CASSQGAGGPYEQYF. This sequence joins TRBV14 and TRBJ2-7; tentatively, D is TRBD1 (7 bases). The V and J ends lost 1 base and 2 bases respectively, with 12 bases between them. The germline V gene encodes CDR1 SGHDN and CDR2 FVKESK. The CDR3 has 15 residues.

This clonotype was picked up many times. The V gene is TRBV19, the J gene TRBJ1-5, with D perhaps matching TRBD1 (6 bases). The CDR3 contains 14 residues. The germline CDR1 and CDR2 sequences are LNHDA and SQIVND (reference sequence). Trimming left V 10 bases short and J 4 bases short, with 17 bases between. CDR3 protein: CATNRDLANQPQHF. The CDR3 coding sequence is TGTGCCACAAACAGGGACTTAGCAAATCAGCCCCAGCATTTT.

This clonotype was counted many times. The CDR3 DNA reads TGTGCCAGCAGTGCATACCAGGGGGCCGGGGAGCTGTTTTTT. This codes for CASSAYQGAGELFF. This chain connects TRBV6-1 to TRBJ2-2; 7 bases map to TRBD1. Germline values: CDR1 MNHNS, CDR2 SASEGT. CDR3 length: 14 amino acids. With 4 bases clipped from V and 6 bases from J, the junction kept 5 bases outside the gene matches.

This clonotype has just a few counts. The chain employs TRBV28 and TRBJ1-2; D perhaps matches TRBD1 (5 bases). The CDR3 totals 14 residues. V lost 3 bases to trimming and J lost 5 bases, with 13 bases between them. Germline CDR1 MDHEN, CDR2 SYDVKM. Written as DNA, the CDR3 is TGTGCCAGCAGTTTCTCGGACACCGGGTATGGCTACACCTTC. It yields the protein CASSFSDTGYGYTF.

In its sample, this clonotype was seen a few times. The chain couples TRBV4-3 to TRBJ1-5; 8 nucleotides agree with TRBD1. The junction had 8 bases not matched to a gene; V was cut back by 0 bases and J by 7 bases. The CDR3 totals 16 residues. Looked up from germline, CDR1 is LGHNA and CDR2 is YSLEER. For the CDR3, the DNA is TGCGCCAGCAGCCAAGACAGGGGGACAGGAGCCCAGCCCCAGCATTTT. Its translation: CASSQDRGTGAQPQHF.

This clonotype was recorded many times. The chain has TRBV28 and TRBJ1-5; TRBD1 might be the D (5 bases). V was pared by 3 bases and J by 6 bases, with 12 bases between. This CDR3 has 14 residues. Germline CDR1 MDHEN, CDR2 SYDVKM. The CDR3 DNA follows: TGTGCCAGCAGTTTCCGGGGGGTTGGTCAGCCCCAGCATTTT. Translated: CASSFRGVGQPQHF. Combining the CDR3 with reference TRBV28 and TRBJ1-5 gives the whole variable domain DVKVTQSSRYLVKRTGEKVFLECVQDMDHENMFWYRQDPGLGLRLIYFSYDVKMKEKGDIPEGYSVSREKKERFSLILESASTNQTSMYLCASSFRGVGQPQHFGDGTRLSIL.

This clonotype was found many times. The rearrangement links TRBV7-2 to TRBJ2-3, with unresolved D. Germline assignment: CDR1 SGHTA and CDR2 FQGNSA. Trimming removed 3 bases at V and 0 bases at J, with 7 bases between. This CDR3 is built from 14 residues. In nucleotides, the CDR3 is TGTGCCAGCAGCTTGACTTCTAGCACAGATACGCAGTATTTT. Translation gives CASSLTSSTDTQYF.

The chain uses TRBV6-1 and TRBJ2-1; D is uncertain. V shed 4 bases and J shed 1 base, with 8 bases lying between them. Germline V gene data show CDR1 as MNHNS and CDR2 as SASEGT. The CDR3 is made up of 14 amino acids. The CDR3 nucleotides read TGTGCCAGCAGTGTACCGGGTTCCTACAATGAGCAGTTCTTC. Encoded protein: CASSVPGSYNEQFF.

The chain has TRBV9 and TRBJ2-2; a weak D match, TRBD2 (5 bases). Germline CDR1 is SGDLS and CDR2 is YYNGEE. Deletions cut 0 bases from V and 0 bases from J, with 15 bases between. This CDR3 comprises 18 residues. The CDR3 DNA follows: TGTGCCAGCAGCGTAGCACTAGGTAATAGCGCGAACACCGGGGAGCTGTTTTTT. Translating gives CASSVALGNSANTGELFF.

This clonotype was observed a handful of times. The chain employs TRBV29-1 and TRBJ2-5; the D is unclear. Per germline, CDR1 SQVTM and CDR2 ANQGSEA. This CDR3 spans 13 amino acids. Trimming cost V 7 bases and J 1 base, with 13 bases left between them. The CDR3 DNA follows: TGCAGCGACCACCTCGGGCGCCAAGAGACCCAGTACTTC. This encodes CSDHLGRQETQYF.

The rearrangement links TRBV19 to TRBJ1-2; D ambiguous. The germline CDR1 and CDR2 sequences are LNHDA and SQIVND (reference sequence). The CDR3 sequence is 14 residues long. Trimming pared 3 bases from V and 5 bases from J, leaving 13 bases between. CDR3: CASSMEDSGYGYTF. In DNA form, the CDR3 reads TGTGCCAGTAGTATGGAAGATTCGGGGTATGGCTACACCTTC.

This clonotype was observed at least ten times. V is TRBV28 and J is TRBJ2-2, with TRBD1 matching 8 bases. The CDR3 totals 15 residues. In germline, CDR1 is MDHEN, CDR2 SYDVKM. Trimming cost V 6 bases and J 1 base; bases outside gene matches: 4. The CDR3 DNA reads TGTGCCAGCAGGTCCGGGACAGGGAACACCGGGGAGCTGTTTTTT. It translates to CASRSGTGNTGELFF.

This clonotype occurred many times. This sequence joins TRBV4-2 and TRBJ1-2, with 8 bases lining up with TRBD1. J lost 4 bases, V lost 10 bases, and 14 bases had no gene match. The CDR3 is 15 residues long. Germline V gene lookup returns CDR1 LGHNA and CDR2 YNFKEQ. For the CDR3, the DNA is TGTGCCACCACAGGGGGACAGGCCGAGCTCTATGGCTACACCTTC. The encoded protein is CATTGGQAELYGYTF.

In this sample, this clonotype turned up a few times. The chain combines TRBV5-6 with TRBJ2-7; the match to TRBD2 covers 7 bases. CDR3 size: 15 residues. With 4 bases clipped from V and 2 bases from J, the junction kept 9 bases outside the gene matches. Germline V CDR1 and CDR2: SGHDT, YYEEEE. CDR3 loop: CASSPWGGFAYEQYF. The CDR3 bases are TGTGCCAGCAGCCCGTGGGGGGGATTCGCCTACGAGCAGTACTTC.

The J gene is TRBJ2-1, the V gene TRBV25-1; TRBD2 aligns across 7 bases. The CDR3 consists of 16 residues. CDR1 and CDR2 (germline): MGHDK, SYGVNS. V lost 5 bases and J lost 7; bases outside the gene matches: 14. This CDR3 is CASSPHRGRAGNEQFF. DNA for the CDR3: TGTGCCAGCAGTCCTCATCGCGGGAGAGCGGGTAATGAGCAGTTCTTC.

This clonotype was seen a few times. The DNA of the CDR3 is TGTGCCAGCAGCCAAGAGGCTAGTGTCGATGAGCAGTTCTTC. It is translated as CASSQEASVDEQFF. The rearrangement uses TRBV4-2 and TRBJ2-1; no clear D. The CDR3 spans 14 residues. Trimming removed 0 bases at V and 8 bases at J, with 11 bases between. CDR1 and CDR2 (germline): LGHNA, YNFKEQ.

This clonotype appeared many times. The chain couples TRBV12-3 or TRBV12-4 to TRBJ1-5; a weak D match, TRBD1 (5 bases). The CDR3 consists of 14 residues. Deletions cut 5 bases from V and 4 bases from J, with 12 bases between. The CDR3 spells CASSTRAGNQPQHF. The CDR3 nucleotides are TGTGCCAGCAGTACCAGGGCAGGAAATCAGCCCCAGCATTTT.

V gene TRBV12-3 or TRBV12-4 combines with J gene TRBJ2-2; 15 nucleotides agree with TRBD2. V shed 8 bases, J shed 4 bases, and the junction held 5 bases outside the gene matches. The CDR3 has 16 residues. CDR3 protein: CASARTSGRATGELFF. CDR3 in DNA: TGTGCCAGCGCCCGGACTAGCGGGAGGGCCACCGGGGAGCTGTTTTTT.

Regarding this clonotype: The CDR3 end shows no conserved phenylalanine or tryptophan, and so a read error is likely. This chain connects TRBV27 to TRBJ2-7; D is possibly TRBD1 or TRBD2 (5 bases each). Germline V gene lookup returns CDR1 MNHEY and CDR2 SMNVEV (reference sequence). The CDR3 contains 14 residues. V was clipped by 5 bases and J by 5 bases, with 16 bases between them. The CDR3 coding sequence is TGTGCCAGCAGTCCTTCAGGGAGTTCCCACGAGCAGTACCTC. Protein sequence: CASSPSGSSHEQYL.

This clonotype was counted ten times or more. The chain joins TRBV30 to TRBJ1-1; perhaps TRBD1 as D (5 bases). V was cut by 3 bases and J by 6 bases, with 17 bases left in between. The CDR3 loop spans 14 amino acids. CDR1 and CDR2 (germline): GTSNPN, SVGIG (reference sequence). This CDR3 reads CAWRSPGMFSEAFF. CDR3 nucleotide sequence: TGTGCCTGGAGAAGCCCAGGGATGTTTTCTGAAGCTTTCTTT.

CDR3 amino acids: CASSLISVWAGGEQYF. In DNA form, the CDR3 reads TGTGCCAGCAGCTTAATATCTGTCTGGGCGGGAGGCGAGCAGTACTTC. The chain uses TRBV11-1 and TRBJ2-7; 8 bases line up with TRBD2. Per germline, CDR1 SGHAT and CDR2 FQDESV (reference sequence). CDR3 size: 16 residues. Trimming cost V 2 bases and J 6 bases; bases outside gene matches: 12.